A single T cell receptor beta chain is shown here with its context. This clonotype was recorded many times. It has no known antigen specificity. No much larger clone is present one base from it, and per-base qualities are unavailable. The data were taken from a study of T-cell reconstitution after alpha-beta-depleted transplantation in children listed by TCRdb under 2016. General notes on the study: T-cell immune reconstitution after TCRalphabeta/CD19-depleted allogeneic hematopoietic cell transplantation in children was quantitatively tracked in the study by means of TCR repertoire profiling.

The library was made by PCR. The run used an Illumina HiSeq 2500. To normalize quantification of the TCRbeta repertoire, the TCR libraries were built with molecular barcoding that relied on unique molecular identifiers. TCRdb reanalyzed the raw reads on its own, using fastp at Q25 for trimming and MiXCR for clone calling, and kept in-frame beta chains. Rows are unified per CDR3 protein, each entry keeping the most common DNA and genes. In this sample the table shows about 240,000 distinct CDR3 sequences, roughly 25% of which occur a single time. The leading ten clones occupy 2% to 3% of the sample. On the study overall, not on this receptor specifically: The high TCRbeta diversity at day 60 in some patients was ascribed to recipient T cells and intrathymic progenitors that had survived conditioning. Over the following months the frequencies of hyperexpanded clones went down, and after one year T-cell counts and TCRbeta diversity were mostly credited to newly produced T cells. About two months after transplant, the apparently early recovery of alphabetaT-cell counts reportedly depended on just several hundred clones that had expanded rapidly and came from non-depleted graft cells.

Compared with germline, V lacks 5 bases and J lacks 4 bases; bases without a gene match: 11. The germline V gene gives CDR1 as SGHAT and CDR2 as FQNNGV. Measured from the cysteine to the phenylalanine, the CDR3 is 16 residues long. CDR3 DNA only is kept here, 48 bases in frame from base 1. The treatment or condition label of this sample denotes: allogeneic hematopoietic cell transplantation with graft depleted of TCRalphabeta T cells and CD19 B cells. TCRalphabeta/CD19-depleted allogeneic hematopoietic cell grafts were given to the transplant recipients, all of whom were children. The source of this sequence is a girl aged 2-10 years with Fanconi anemia, due to receive a stem cell transplant. The chain is encoded by TRBV11-2 joined to TRBJ2-7; 10 bases in the junction line up with TRBD1. The material sequenced was PBMCs, taken before TCRalphabeta/CD19-depleted stem cell transplant. The DNA sequence is given as TGTGCCAGCAGCCCTAGACAGGGGGCGCGAGCTTACGAGCAGTACTTC. Its translation reads: CASSPRQGARAYEQYF.